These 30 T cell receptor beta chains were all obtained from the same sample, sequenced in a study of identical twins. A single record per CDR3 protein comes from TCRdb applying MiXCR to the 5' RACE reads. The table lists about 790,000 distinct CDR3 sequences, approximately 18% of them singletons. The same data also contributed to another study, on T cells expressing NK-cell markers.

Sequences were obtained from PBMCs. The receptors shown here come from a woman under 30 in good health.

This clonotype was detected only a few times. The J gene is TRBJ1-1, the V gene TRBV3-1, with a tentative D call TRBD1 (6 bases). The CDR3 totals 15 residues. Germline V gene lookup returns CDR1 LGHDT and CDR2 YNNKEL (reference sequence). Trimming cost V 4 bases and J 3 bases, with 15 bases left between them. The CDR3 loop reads CASSPRDRRDTEAFF. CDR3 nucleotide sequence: TGTGCCAGCAGCCCTCGCGACAGGCGCGACACTGAAGCTTTCTTT.

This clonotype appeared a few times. The CDR3 spells CASSRTGQGEGDTQYF. The CDR3 region has the DNA TGTGCCAGCAGTCGAACGGGACAGGGTGAGGGAGATACGCAGTATTTT. The V and J genes are TRBV6-4 and TRBJ2-3; 9 positions agree with TRBD1. The CDR3 is made up of 16 amino acids. With V trimmed by 5 bases and J by 5 bases, 11 bases remained unmatched. In germline, CDR1 is MRHNA, CDR2 SNTAGT.

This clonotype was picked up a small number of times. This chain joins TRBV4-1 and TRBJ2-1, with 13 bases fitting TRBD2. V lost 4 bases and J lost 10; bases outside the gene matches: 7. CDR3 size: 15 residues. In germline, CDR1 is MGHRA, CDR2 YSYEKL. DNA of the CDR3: TGCGCCAGCAGCCTTGGGACTAGCGGGGATGAGGAGCAGTTCTTC. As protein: CASSLGTSGDEEQFF.

The CDR3 here is CSIWGRAGETQYF. CDR3 nucleotides: TGCAGTATTTGGGGGAGGGCCGGAGAGACCCAGTACTTC. The chain links TRBV20-1 to TRBJ2-5, with TRBD2 matching 7 bases. The CDR3 extends over 13 amino acids. Trimming took 8 bases from V and 4 from J; bases not matched to a gene: 10. Germline loops: CDR1 DFQATT, CDR2 SNEGSKA (reference sequence).

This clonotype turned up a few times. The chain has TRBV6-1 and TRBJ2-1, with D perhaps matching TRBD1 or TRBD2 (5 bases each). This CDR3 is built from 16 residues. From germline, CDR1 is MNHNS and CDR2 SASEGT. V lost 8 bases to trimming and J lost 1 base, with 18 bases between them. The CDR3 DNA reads TGTGCCAGCGGGACCCCCTTTAGCAAATCCTACAATGAGCAGTTCTTC. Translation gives CASGTPFSKSYNEQFF.

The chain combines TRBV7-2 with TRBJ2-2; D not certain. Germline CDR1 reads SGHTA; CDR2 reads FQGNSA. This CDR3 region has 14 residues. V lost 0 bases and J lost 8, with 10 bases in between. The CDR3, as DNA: TGTGCCAGCAGCTTAGCGGCTGTCGGGGGGGAGCTGTTTTTT. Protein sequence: CASSLAAVGGELFF.

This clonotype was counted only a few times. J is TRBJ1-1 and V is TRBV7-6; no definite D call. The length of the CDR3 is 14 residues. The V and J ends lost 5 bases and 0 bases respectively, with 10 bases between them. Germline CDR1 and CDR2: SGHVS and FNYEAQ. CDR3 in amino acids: CASSPTEMNTEAFF. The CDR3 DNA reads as TGTGCCAGCAGCCCAACGGAGATGAACACTGAAGCTTTCTTT.

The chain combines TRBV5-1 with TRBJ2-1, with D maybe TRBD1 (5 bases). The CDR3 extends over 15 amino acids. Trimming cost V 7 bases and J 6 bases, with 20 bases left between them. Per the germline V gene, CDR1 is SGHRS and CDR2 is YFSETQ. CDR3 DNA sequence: TGCGCCAGCCGCCCCGGTGCAGGGTTGGGCAATGAGCAGTTCTTC. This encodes CASRPGAGLGNEQFF.

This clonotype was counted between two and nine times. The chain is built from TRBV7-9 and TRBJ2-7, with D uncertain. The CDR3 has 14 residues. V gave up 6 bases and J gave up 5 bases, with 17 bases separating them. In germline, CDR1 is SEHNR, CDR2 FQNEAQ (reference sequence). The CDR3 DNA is TGTGCCAGCAGTTCCCTAAGTAGCTTCGACGAGCAGTACTTC. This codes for CASSSLSSFDEQYF.

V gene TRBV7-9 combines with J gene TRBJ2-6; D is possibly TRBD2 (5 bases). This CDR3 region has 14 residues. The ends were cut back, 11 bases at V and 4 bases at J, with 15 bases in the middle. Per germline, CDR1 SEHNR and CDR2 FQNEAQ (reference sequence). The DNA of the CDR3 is TGTGCCGGAAATGCGGGTTCCGGGGCCAACGTCCTGACTTTC. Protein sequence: CAGNAGSGANVLTF.

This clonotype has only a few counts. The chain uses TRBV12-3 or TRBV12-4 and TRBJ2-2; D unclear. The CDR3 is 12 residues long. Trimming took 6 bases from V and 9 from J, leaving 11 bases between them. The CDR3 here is CASSTSPRELFF. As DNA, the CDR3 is TGTGCCAGCAGCACATCACCCCGGGAGCTGTTTTTT.

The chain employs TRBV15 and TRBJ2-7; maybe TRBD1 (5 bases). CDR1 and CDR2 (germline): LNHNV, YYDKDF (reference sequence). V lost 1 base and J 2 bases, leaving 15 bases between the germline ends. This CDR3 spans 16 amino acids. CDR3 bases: TGTGCCACCAGCAGAGTCGGTCCTAGGGGTACCTACGAGCAGTACTTC. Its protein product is CATSRVGPRGTYEQYF.

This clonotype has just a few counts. In nucleotides, the CDR3 is TGTGCCAGCAGCTCGGGACAGCAAAACATTCAGTACTTC. This encodes CASSSGQQNIQYF. The chain carries TRBV7-2 and TRBJ2-4; 7 nucleotides agree with TRBD1. The CDR3 consists of 13 residues. The V and J ends lost 4 bases and 5 bases, in that order; junction bases with no gene match: 2. In germline, CDR1 is SGHTA, CDR2 FQGNSA.

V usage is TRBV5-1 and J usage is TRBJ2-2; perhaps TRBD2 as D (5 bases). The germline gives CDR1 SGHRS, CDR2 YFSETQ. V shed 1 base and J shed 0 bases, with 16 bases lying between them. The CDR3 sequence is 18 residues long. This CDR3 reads CASSLLDYRRANTGELFF. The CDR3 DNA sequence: TGCGCCAGCAGCTTGCTTGACTATAGGCGGGCGAACACCGGGGAGCTGTTTTTT.

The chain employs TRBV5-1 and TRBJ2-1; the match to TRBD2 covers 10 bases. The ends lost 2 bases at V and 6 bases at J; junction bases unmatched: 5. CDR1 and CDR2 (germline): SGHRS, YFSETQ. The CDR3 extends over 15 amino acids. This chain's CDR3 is CASSLISGRLNEQFF. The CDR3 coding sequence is TGCGCCAGCAGCTTAATTAGCGGGAGGCTCAATGAGCAGTTCTTC.

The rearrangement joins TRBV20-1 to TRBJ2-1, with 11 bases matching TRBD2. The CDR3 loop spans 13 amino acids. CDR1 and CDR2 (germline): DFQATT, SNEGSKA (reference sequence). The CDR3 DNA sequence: TGCACCCTTGGGGGGACTAGCGGCAATGAGCAGTTCTTC. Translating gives CTLGGTSGNEQFF.

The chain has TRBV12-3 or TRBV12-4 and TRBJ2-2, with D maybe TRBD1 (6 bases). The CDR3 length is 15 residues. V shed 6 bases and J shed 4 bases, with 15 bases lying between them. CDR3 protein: CASSSMDRGTGELFF. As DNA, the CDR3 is TGTGCCAGCAGCTCCATGGACAGAGGCACCGGGGAGCTGTTTTTT.

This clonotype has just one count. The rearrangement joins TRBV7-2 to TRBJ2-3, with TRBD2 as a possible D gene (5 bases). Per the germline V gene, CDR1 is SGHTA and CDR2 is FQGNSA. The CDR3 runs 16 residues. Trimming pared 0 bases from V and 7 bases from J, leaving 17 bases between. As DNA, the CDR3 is TGTGCCAGCAGCTTAGCGCGATCCGGAGGCGGTTATACGCAGTATTTT. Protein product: CASSLARSGGGYTQYF.

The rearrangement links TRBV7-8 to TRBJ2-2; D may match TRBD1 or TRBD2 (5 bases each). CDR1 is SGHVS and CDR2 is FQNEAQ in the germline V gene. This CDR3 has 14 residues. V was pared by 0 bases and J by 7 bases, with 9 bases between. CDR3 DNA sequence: TGTGCCAGCAGCTTAGCGCCTGGGGGCGGGGAGCTGTTTTTT. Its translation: CASSLAPGGGELFF.

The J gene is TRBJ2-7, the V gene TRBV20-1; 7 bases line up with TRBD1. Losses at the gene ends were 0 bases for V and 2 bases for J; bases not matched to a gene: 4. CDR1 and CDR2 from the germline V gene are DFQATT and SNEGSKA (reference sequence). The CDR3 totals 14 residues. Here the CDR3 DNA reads TGCAGTGCTAGAGATCTACAGGGGACCTACGAGCAGTACTTC. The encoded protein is CSARDLQGTYEQYF.

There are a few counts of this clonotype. CDR3 bases: TGCGCCAGCCAAGTGGGGGAGACCCAGTACTTC. Encoded protein: CASQVGETQYF. This chain joins TRBV10-2 and TRBJ2-5; no firm D call. V was cut by 8 bases and J by 5 bases, with 9 bases left in between. The germline V gene encodes CDR1 WSHSY and CDR2 SAAADI. CDR3 length equals 11 residues.

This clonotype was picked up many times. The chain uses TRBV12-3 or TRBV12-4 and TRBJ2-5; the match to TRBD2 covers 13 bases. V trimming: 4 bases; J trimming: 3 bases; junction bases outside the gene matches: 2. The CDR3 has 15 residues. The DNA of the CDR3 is TGTGCCAGCAGTTCTGGGACTAGCGGGGAAGAGACCCAGTACTTC. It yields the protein CASSSGTSGEETQYF.

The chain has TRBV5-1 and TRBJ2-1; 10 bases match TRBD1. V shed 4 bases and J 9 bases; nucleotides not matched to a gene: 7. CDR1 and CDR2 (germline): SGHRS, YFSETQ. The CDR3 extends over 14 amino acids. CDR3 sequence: CASSGSGTGAEQFF. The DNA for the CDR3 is TGCGCCAGCAGCGGATCCGGGACAGGGGCTGAGCAGTTCTTC.

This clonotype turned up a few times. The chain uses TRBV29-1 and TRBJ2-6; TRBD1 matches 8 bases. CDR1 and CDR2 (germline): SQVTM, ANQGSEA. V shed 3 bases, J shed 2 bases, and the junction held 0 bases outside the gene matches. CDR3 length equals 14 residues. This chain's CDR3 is CSVEDRAGANVLTF. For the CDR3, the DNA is TGCAGCGTTGAGGACAGGGCTGGGGCCAACGTCCTGACTTTC.

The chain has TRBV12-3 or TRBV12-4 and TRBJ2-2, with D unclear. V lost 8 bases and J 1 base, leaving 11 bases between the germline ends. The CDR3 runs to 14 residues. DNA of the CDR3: TGTGCCAGCCCGGGCCTCGGGAACACCGGGGAGCTGTTTTTT. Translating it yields CASPGLGNTGELFF.

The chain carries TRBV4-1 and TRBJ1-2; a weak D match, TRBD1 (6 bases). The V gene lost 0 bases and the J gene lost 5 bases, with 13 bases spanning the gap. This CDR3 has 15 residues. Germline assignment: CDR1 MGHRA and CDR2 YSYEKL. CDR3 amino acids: CASSQDRDIRYGYTF. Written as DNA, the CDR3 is TGCGCCAGCAGCCAAGATCGGGACATTCGTTATGGCTACACCTTC.

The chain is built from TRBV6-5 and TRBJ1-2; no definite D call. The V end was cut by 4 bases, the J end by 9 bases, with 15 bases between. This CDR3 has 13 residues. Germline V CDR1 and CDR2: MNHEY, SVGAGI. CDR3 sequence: CASSSPAAARYTF. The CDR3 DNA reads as TGTGCCAGCAGTTCACCCGCCGCGGCCCGCTACACCTTC.

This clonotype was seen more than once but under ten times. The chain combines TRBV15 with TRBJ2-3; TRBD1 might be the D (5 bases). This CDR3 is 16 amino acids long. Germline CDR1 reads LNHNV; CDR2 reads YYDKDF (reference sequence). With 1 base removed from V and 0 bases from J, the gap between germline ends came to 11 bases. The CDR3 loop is CATSRGTTSSTDTQYF. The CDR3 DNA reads TGTGCCACCAGCAGAGGGACAACCTCTAGCACAGATACGCAGTATTTT.

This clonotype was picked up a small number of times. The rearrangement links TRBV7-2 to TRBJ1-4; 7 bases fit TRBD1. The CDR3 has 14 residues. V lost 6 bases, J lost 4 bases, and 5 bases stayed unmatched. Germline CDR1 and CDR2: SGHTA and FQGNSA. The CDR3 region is CASSSTGFNEKLFF. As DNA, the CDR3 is TGTGCCAGCAGTTCGACAGGGTTTAATGAAAAACTGTTTTTT.

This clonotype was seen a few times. The CDR3 is CASSGTIRYTGELFF. CDR3 bases: TGTGCCAGCAGTGGGACGATAAGATACACCGGGGAGCTGTTTTTT. The V gene is TRBV27, the J gene TRBJ2-2; D may be TRBD1 or TRBD2 (5 bases each). Germline assignment: CDR1 MNHEY and CDR2 SMNVEV (reference sequence). This CDR3 comprises 15 residues. V lost 5 bases and J 3 bases, leaving 13 bases between the germline ends.